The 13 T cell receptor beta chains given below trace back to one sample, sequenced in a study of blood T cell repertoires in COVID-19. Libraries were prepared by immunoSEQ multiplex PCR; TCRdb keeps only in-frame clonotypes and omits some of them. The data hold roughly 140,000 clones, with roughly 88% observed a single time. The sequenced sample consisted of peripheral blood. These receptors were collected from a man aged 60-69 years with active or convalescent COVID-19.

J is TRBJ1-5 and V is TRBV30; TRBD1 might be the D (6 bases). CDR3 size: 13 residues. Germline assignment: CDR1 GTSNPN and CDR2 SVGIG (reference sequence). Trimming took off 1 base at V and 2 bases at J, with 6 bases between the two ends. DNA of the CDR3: TGTGCCTGGAGTGCAGGGGGCAATCAGCCCCAGCATTTT. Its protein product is CAWSAGGNQPQHF.

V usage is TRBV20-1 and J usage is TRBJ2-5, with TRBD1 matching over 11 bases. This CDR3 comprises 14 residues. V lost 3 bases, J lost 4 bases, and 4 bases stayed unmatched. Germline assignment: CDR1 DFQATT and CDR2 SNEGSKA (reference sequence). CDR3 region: CSASVGQGGETQYF. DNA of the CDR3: TGCAGTGCTAGTGTGGGACAGGGGGGAGAGACCCAGTACTTC.

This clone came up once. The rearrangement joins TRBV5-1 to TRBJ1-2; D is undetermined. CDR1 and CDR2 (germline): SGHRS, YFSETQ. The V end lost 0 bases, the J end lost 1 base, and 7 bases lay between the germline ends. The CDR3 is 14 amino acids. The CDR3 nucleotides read TGCGCCAGCAGCTTGGCCAACAGTAACTATGGCTACACCTTC. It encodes CASSLANSNYGYTF.

CDR3 DNA sequence: TGTGCCATCAGTGACACGAACAACCATAACTATGGCTACACCTTC. Residues: CAISDTNNHNYGYTF. J is TRBJ1-2 and V is TRBV10-3; the D is unclear. V dropped 3 bases and J dropped 1 base, with 12 bases sitting between them. The germline CDR1 and CDR2 sequences are ENHRY and SYGVKD. CDR3 length equals 15 residues.

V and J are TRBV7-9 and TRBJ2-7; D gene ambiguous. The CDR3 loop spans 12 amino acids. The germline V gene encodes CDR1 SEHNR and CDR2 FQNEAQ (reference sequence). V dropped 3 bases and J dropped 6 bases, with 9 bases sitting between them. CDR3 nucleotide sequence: TGTGCCAGCAGCTTCGACTCAAGCGAGCAGTACTTC. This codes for CASSFDSSEQYF.

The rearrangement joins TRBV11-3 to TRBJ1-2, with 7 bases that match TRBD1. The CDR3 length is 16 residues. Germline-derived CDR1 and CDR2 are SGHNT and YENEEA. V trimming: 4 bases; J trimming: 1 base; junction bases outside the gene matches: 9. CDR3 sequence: CASSSGRQGGNYGYTF. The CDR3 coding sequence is TGTGCCAGCAGCTCAGGACGACAGGGAGGTAACTATGGCTACACCTTC.

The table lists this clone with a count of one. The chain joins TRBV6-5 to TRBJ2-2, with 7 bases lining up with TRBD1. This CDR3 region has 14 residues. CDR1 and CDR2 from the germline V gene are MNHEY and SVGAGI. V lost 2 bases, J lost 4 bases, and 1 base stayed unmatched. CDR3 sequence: CASSYGTVTGELFF. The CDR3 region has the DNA TGTGCCAGCAGTTACGGGACAGTCACCGGGGAGCTGTTTTTT.

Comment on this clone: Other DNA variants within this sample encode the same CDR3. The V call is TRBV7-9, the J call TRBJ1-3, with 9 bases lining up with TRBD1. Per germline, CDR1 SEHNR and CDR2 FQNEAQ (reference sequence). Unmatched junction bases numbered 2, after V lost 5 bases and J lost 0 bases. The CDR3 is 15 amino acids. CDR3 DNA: TGTGCCAGCAGCCCACAGGGGGCCTCTGGAAACACCATATATTTT. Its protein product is CASSPQGASGNTIYF.

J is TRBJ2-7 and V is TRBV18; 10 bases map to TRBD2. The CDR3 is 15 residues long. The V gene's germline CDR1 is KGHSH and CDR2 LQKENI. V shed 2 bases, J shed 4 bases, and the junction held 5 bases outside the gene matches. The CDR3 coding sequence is TGTGCCAGCTCACCAGGGGTTAGCGGGAGGTACGAGCAGTACGTC. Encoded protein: CASSPGVSGRYEQYV.

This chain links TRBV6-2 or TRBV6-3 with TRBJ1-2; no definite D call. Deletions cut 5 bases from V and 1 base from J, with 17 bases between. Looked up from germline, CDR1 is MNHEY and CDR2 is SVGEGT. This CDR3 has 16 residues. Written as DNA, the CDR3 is TGTGCCAGCAGTACCCGAAGGAGCCATCGTAACTATGGCTACACCTTC. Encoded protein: CASSTRRSHRNYGYTF.

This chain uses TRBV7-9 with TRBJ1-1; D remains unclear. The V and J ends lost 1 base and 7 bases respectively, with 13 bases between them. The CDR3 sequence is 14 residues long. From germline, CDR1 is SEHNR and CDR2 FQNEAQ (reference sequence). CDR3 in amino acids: CASSLGRSGDEAFF. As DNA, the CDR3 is TGTGCCAGCAGCTTAGGACGGTCGGGAGATGAAGCTTTCTTT.

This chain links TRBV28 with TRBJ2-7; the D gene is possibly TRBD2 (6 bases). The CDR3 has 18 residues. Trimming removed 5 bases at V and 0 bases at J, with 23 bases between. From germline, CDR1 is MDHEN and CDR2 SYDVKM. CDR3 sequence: CASSPTLGDFDNSYEQYV. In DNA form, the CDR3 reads TGTGCCAGCAGTCCCACCCTTGGGGACTTCGACAACTCCTACGAGCAGTACGTC.

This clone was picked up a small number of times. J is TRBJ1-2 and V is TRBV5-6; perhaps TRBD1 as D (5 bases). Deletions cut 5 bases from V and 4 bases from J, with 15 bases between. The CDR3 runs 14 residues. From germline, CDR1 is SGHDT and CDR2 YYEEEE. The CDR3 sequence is CASRPAGPSYGYTF. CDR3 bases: TGTGCCAGCAGACCTGCAGGGCCCTCCTATGGCTACACCTTC.